This entry features one TCR beta chain sequence. Its antigen remains unknown. The method was immunoSEQ multiplex PCR; TCRdb's version includes in-frame clones alone and lacks a portion of them. Of about 120,000 clones listed, 85% to 95% were seen once; the top ten hold about 0.11%. This entry is derived from a study of graft-versus-host responses after intestinal transplantation. Study-wide findings and caveats: With peak circulating GvH clone levels came an association with early post-transplant HvG declines.

The CDR3 has 15 amino acids. V was cut by 5 bases and J by 7 bases, with 20 bases left in between. Germline assignment: CDR1 MDHEN and CDR2 SYDVKM. The material was unstimulated CD4+ T cells sorted from spleen or lymph node cells, obtained before intestinal transplant. The rearrangement links TRBV28 to TRBJ1-2, with D possibly being TRBD1 (5 bases). The receptor was derived from a human donor who received an intestinal transplant. The DNA of the CDR3 is TGTGCCAGCAGTGCCCCTGCCGGGGGGGTTCCTGGCTACACCTTC. Protein: CASSAPAGGVPGYTF.